The 6 T cell receptor beta chains below come from one sample, sequenced in a study of shared clonotypes between healthy human individuals. Libraries were prepared by immunoSEQ multiplex PCR; TCRdb keeps only in-frame clonotypes and omits some of them. The profile shows a few million clones, less than 95% of them singletons. Material for sequencing was naive CD4+ T cells from PBMCs. Subset specified: CD45RA+ positively selected. The receptors originated from a man aged 18 to 35 in good health. Some clones in this sample may be carry-over from other donors' samples.

This sequence joins TRBV10-3 and TRBJ2-1, with D possibly being TRBD1 or TRBD2 (6 bases each). The V gene's germline CDR1 is ENHRY and CDR2 SYGVKD. The CDR3 loop spans 16 amino acids. V was trimmed by 2 bases and J by 9 bases, leaving 20 bases between them. This chain's CDR3 is CAISEPDRGQWGEQFF. CDR3 coding DNA: TGTGCCATCAGTGAGCCCGACCGGGGGCAGTGGGGTGAGCAGTTCTTC.

A single count supports this clone. The chain couples TRBV28 to TRBJ2-7; 9 nucleotides agree with TRBD1. CDR1 and CDR2 (germline): MDHEN, SYDVKM. V trimming: 4 bases; J trimming: 3 bases; junction bases outside the gene matches: 13. The CDR3 covers 17 residues. The CDR3 region has the DNA TGTGCCAGCAGTTCGACAGGGGGGCTACTGACGGACTACGAGCAGTACTTC. Encoded protein: CASSSTGGLLTDYEQYF.

This clone showed up just once. The chain employs TRBV11-3 and TRBJ2-7, with no clear D. In germline, CDR1 is SGHNT, CDR2 YENEEA. This CDR3 is built from 13 residues. V was clipped by 4 bases and J by 4 bases, with 11 bases between them. CDR3 region: CASSSRLGYEQYF. As DNA, the CDR3 is TGTGCCAGCAGCTCACGACTGGGGTACGAGCAGTACTTC.

The chain recombines TRBV6-5 with TRBJ1-4, with D unresolved. Germline assignment: CDR1 MNHEY and CDR2 SVGAGI. The CDR3 loop spans 15 amino acids. The V end was cut by 0 bases, the J end by 6 bases, with 11 bases between. For the CDR3, the DNA is TGTGCCAGCAGTTACTCCCGGAAGGCGGATGAAAAACTGTTTTTT. Encoded protein: CASSYSRKADEKLFF.

The chain combines TRBV5-5 with TRBJ1-3; D gene ambiguous. CDR1 and CDR2 from the germline V gene are SGHKS and YYEKEE (reference sequence). Trimming stripped 2 bases from V and 3 bases from J, with 3 bases between. This CDR3 has 12 residues. This CDR3 reads CASSLGGNTIYF. For the CDR3, the DNA is TGTGCCAGCAGCTTAGGTGGAAACACCATATATTTT.

The rearrangement uses TRBV5-1 and TRBJ2-6; D is perhaps TRBD1 or TRBD2 (5 bases each). Trimming shortened V by 2 bases and J by 1 base, and 10 bases separated the two germline ends. The germline gives CDR1 SGHRS, CDR2 YFSETQ. The CDR3 consists of 16 residues. The CDR3 DNA is TGCGCCAGCAGCTTTCCGGGGCAATCTGGGGCCAACGTCCTGACTTTC. This sequence encodes CASSFPGQSGANVLTF. The variable domain in full, completed from reference TRBV5-1 and TRBJ2-6, reads KAGVTQTPRYLIKTRGQQVTLSCSPISGHRSVSWYQQTPGQGLQFLFEYFSETQRNKGNFPGRFSGRQFSNSRSEMNVSTLELGDSALYLCASSFPGQSGANVLTFGAGSRLTVL.